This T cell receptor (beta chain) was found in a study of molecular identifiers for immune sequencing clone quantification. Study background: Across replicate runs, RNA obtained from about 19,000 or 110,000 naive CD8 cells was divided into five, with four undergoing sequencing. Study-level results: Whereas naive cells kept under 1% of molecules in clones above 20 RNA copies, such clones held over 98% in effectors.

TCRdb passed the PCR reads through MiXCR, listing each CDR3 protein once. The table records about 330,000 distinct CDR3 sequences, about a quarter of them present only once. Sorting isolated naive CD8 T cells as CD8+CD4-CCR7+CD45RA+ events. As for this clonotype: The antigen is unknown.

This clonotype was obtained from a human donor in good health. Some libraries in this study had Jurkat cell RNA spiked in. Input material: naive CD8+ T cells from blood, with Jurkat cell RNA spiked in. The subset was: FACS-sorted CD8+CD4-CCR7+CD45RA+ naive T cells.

As DNA, the CDR3 is TGCGCCAGCAGCCCCGGACTAGTAGCAACTGACATTCAGTACTTC. Translation: CASSPGLVATDIQYF. This chain connects TRBV5-1 to TRBJ2-4, with 7 bases matching TRBD2. The CDR3 length is 15 residues. Germline V gene data show CDR1 as SGHRS and CDR2 as YFSETQ. The V and J ends lost 4 bases and 8 bases, in that order; junction bases with no gene match: 12.